These T cell receptor beta chains were read from a single sample in a study of blood T cell repertoires in COVID-19. Some clones are missing from TCRdb's copy, which holds only in-frame ones; the method was immunoSEQ multiplex PCR. The repertoire holds around 300,000 clones, about 90% seen once, with approximately 1.8% in the top ten. The specimen was PBMCs or T cells enriched from blood (not recorded which). The receptors were gathered from a woman aged 55-75 years who had recovered from COVID-19. Both conserved end residues are part of each CDR3. The order of the fields is clone size, J gene, V gene, D gene, CDR3 DNA, CDR3 protein. A D gene is named only where the DNA matches it firmly. Where a row states a size, it is once, few, many or the class of an expanded clone; other rows omit it.

clone_size: few
j_call: TRBJ1-2
v_call: TRBV3-1/TRBV3-2
d_call: TRBD1
cdr3_nt: TGTGCCAGCAGCTTACAGGGGTTGTATGGCTACACCTTC
cdr3_aa: CASSLQGLYGYTF

clone_size: -
j_call: TRBJ2-7
v_call: TRBV5-8
d_call: TRBD2
cdr3_nt: TGTGCCAGCAGCTCGCGGGGGTCCCCCTACGAGCAGTACTTC
cdr3_aa: CASSSRGSPYEQYF

clone_size: -
j_call: TRBJ1-2
v_call: TRBV12-3/TRBV12-4
d_call: -
cdr3_nt: TGTGCCAGCAGTTTAACCAGGGGTGGCTACACCTTC
cdr3_aa: CASSLTRGGYTF

clone_size: -
j_call: TRBJ2-1
v_call: TRBV2
d_call: TRBD2
cdr3_nt: TGTGCCAGCAGTGCTTATAGCGGGATAAGCAATGAGCAGTTCTTC
cdr3_aa: CASSAYSGISNEQFF

clone_size: -
j_call: TRBJ1-3
v_call: TRBV5-1
d_call: -
cdr3_nt: TGCGCCAGCAGCTTGTCAGGGGCTGATGGAAACACCATATATTTT
cdr3_aa: CASSLSGADGNTIYF

clone_size: -
j_call: TRBJ2-3
v_call: TRBV9
d_call: TRBD2
cdr3_nt: TGTGCCAGCAGCGTAGGTCGAGCGGGAGGGTGGTGGGGCACAGATACGCAGTATTTT
cdr3_aa: CASSVGRAGGWWGTDTQYF

clone_size: -
j_call: TRBJ2-4
v_call: TRBV12-5
d_call: -
cdr3_nt: TGTGCTAGTGGTTTGGCACCCACAGGGTTCTTGAACATTCAGTACTTC
cdr3_aa: CASGLAPTGFLNIQYF

clone_size: -
j_call: TRBJ2-1
v_call: TRBV2
d_call: TRBD2
cdr3_nt: TGTGCCAGCAGTGGCTCCGGACTAGCGGACTACAATGAGCAGTTCTTC
cdr3_aa: CASSGSGLADYNEQFF

clone_size: -
j_call: TRBJ2-2
v_call: TRBV9
d_call: -
cdr3_nt: TGTGCCAGCAGCCCGACTAGTTCCCCATCCTTTACGAACACCGGGGAGCTGTTTTTT
cdr3_aa: CASSPTSSPSFTNTGELFF

clone_size: -
j_call: TRBJ2-2
v_call: TRBV5-1
d_call: -
cdr3_nt: TGCGCCAGCAGCTTCGGAGGGAACACCGGGGAGCTGTTTTTT
cdr3_aa: CASSFGGNTGELFF

clone_size: -
j_call: TRBJ2-4
v_call: TRBV7-6
d_call: -
cdr3_nt: TGTGCCAGCAGCTTAGCGATTTTCCAGGCCAAAAACATTCAGTACTTC
cdr3_aa: CASSLAIFQAKNIQYF

clone_size: -
j_call: TRBJ1-5
v_call: TRBV19
d_call: -
cdr3_nt: TGTGCCAGTAGTTGGGGGGGCCAGCCCCAGCATTTT
cdr3_aa: CASSWGGQPQHF

clone_size: -
j_call: TRBJ2-6
v_call: TRBV5-4
d_call: -
cdr3_nt: TGTGCCAGCAGCTTGATGGGGCCACGATCTGGGGCCAACGTCCTGACTTTC
cdr3_aa: CASSLMGPRSGANVLTF

clone_size: once
j_call: TRBJ1-1
v_call: TRBV12-3/TRBV12-4
d_call: -
cdr3_nt: TGTGCCAGCAGTTTTGGTGTCGGCACTGAAGCTTTCTTT
cdr3_aa: CASSFGVGTEAFF

clone_size: -
j_call: TRBJ2-3
v_call: TRBV7-3
d_call: TRBD1
cdr3_nt: TGTGCCAGCAGCCCACAGGGGGTCGACACAGATACGCAGTATTTT
cdr3_aa: CASSPQGVDTDTQYF

clone_size: -
j_call: TRBJ1-6
v_call: TRBV14
d_call: -
cdr3_nt: TGTGCCAGCAGCCATGACAGGTCGTCACCCCTCCACTTT
cdr3_aa: CASSHDRSSPLHF

clone_size: -
j_call: TRBJ1-3
v_call: TRBV6-5
d_call: -
cdr3_nt: TGTGCCAGCGGGGGCTGGCAGGGCTCTGGAAACACCATATATTTT
cdr3_aa: CASGGWQGSGNTIYF

clone_size: -
j_call: TRBJ1-1
v_call: TRBV7-8
d_call: -
cdr3_nt: TGTGCCAGCAGCGACACCTCACACTGGATGAACACTGAAGCTTTCTTT
cdr3_aa: CASSDTSHWMNTEAFF

clone_size: -
j_call: TRBJ2-3
v_call: TRBV7-3
d_call: -
cdr3_nt: TGTGCCAGCAGCTTAAGTGGGGGGGCGAGCACAGATACGCAGTATTTT
cdr3_aa: CASSLSGGASTDTQYF

clone_size: -
j_call: TRBJ2-7
v_call: TRBV11-1
d_call: TRBD1
cdr3_nt: TGTGCCAGCAGCTTACTCGGACAGGCCTCCTCCTACGAGCAGTACTTC
cdr3_aa: CASSLLGQASSYEQYF

clone_size: -
j_call: TRBJ2-1
v_call: TRBV24-1
d_call: -
cdr3_nt: TGTGCCACCAGTGGGTTTGATTGGGCCCTTGAGCAGTTCTTC
cdr3_aa: CATSGFDWALEQFF

clone_size: -
j_call: TRBJ1-1
v_call: TRBV5-1
d_call: -
cdr3_nt: TGCGCCAGCAGCTCCACTGGACAGTTGAACACTGAAGCTTTCTTT
cdr3_aa: CASSSTGQLNTEAFF

clone_size: -
j_call: TRBJ1-4
v_call: TRBV5-1
d_call: -
cdr3_nt: TGCGCCAGCAGCTTGGTAGGGGCATCAACTAATGAAAAACTGTTTTTT
cdr3_aa: CASSLVGASTNEKLFF

clone_size: -
j_call: TRBJ2-7
v_call: TRBV10-3
d_call: -
cdr3_nt: TGTGCCATCAGTGTTAACTTTGGCGGAATCTCCTACGAGCAGTACTTC
cdr3_aa: CAISVNFGGISYEQYF

clone_size: -
j_call: TRBJ2-6
v_call: TRBV11-2
d_call: TRBD2
cdr3_nt: TGTGCCAGCAGACCCCTGCGGGAGAATGGGGCCAACGTCCTGACTTTC
cdr3_aa: CASRPLRENGANVLTF

clone_size: -
j_call: TRBJ2-7
v_call: TRBV5-4
d_call: TRBD2
cdr3_nt: TGTGCCAGCAGCTCCAGCGGGAGGGGACCCGAGCAGTACTTC
cdr3_aa: CASSSSGRGPEQYF

clone_size: -
j_call: TRBJ1-1
v_call: TRBV29-1
d_call: TRBD1
cdr3_nt: TGCAGCGGGACCCCGGGACAGGAGCTCGAAGCTTTCTTT
cdr3_aa: CSGTPGQELEAFF

clone_size: -
j_call: TRBJ2-3
v_call: TRBV7-9
d_call: -
cdr3_nt: TGTGCCAGCAGCTCGGATACGCAGTATTTT
cdr3_aa: CASSSDTQYF

clone_size: -
j_call: TRBJ2-2
v_call: TRBV10-2
d_call: TRBD2
cdr3_nt: TGCGCCAGCAAGACACCAAGAGCGGGAGGGACCGGGGAGCTGTTTTTT
cdr3_aa: CASKTPRAGGTGELFF

clone_size: -
j_call: TRBJ2-7
v_call: TRBV6-5
d_call: TRBD1
cdr3_nt: TGTGCCAGCAGTTTTCCGGGACAGGTCTCCTACGAGCAGTACTTC
cdr3_aa: CASSFPGQVSYEQYF

clone_size: -
j_call: TRBJ2-2
v_call: TRBV30
d_call: TRBD2
cdr3_nt: TGTGCCTGGAGCAAAGGACTAGCGGGGGCCACCGGGGAGCTGTTTTTT
cdr3_aa: CAWSKGLAGATGELFF

clone_size: -
j_call: TRBJ1-1
v_call: TRBV28
d_call: -
cdr3_nt: TGTGCCAGCAGTTTAAGGGGGTTGGAGTTAACTTTCTTT
cdr3_aa: CASSLRGLELTFF

clone_size: -
j_call: TRBJ1-6
v_call: TRBV6-5
d_call: -
cdr3_nt: TGTGCCAGCGGGCAGCTAAATTCACCCCTCCACTTT
cdr3_aa: CASGQLNSPLHF

clone_size: -
j_call: TRBJ2-5
v_call: TRBV7-8
d_call: TRBD1
cdr3_nt: TGTGCCAGCAGAACCGGGACAGGGGCCGGCGAGACCCAGTACTTC
cdr3_aa: CASRTGTGAGETQYF

clone_size: once
j_call: TRBJ2-7
v_call: TRBV11-2
d_call: -
cdr3_nt: TGTGCCAGCAGCTTAGCCGGGACTGCCAGCTCCTACGAGCAGTACTTC
cdr3_aa: CASSLAGTASSYEQYF

clone_size: -
j_call: TRBJ1-5
v_call: TRBV2
d_call: -
cdr3_nt: TGTGCCAGCTCCGGGGGAAGGGGCAATCAGCCCCAGCATTTT
cdr3_aa: CASSGGRGNQPQHF

clone_size: -
j_call: TRBJ2-3
v_call: TRBV20-1
d_call: -
cdr3_nt: TGCAGTGCGCGGGGTCCAGATACGCAGTATTTT
cdr3_aa: CSARGPDTQYF

clone_size: -
j_call: TRBJ2-3
v_call: TRBV9
d_call: TRBD1
cdr3_nt: TGTGCCAGCAGCGACCCCACAGGGGAAGCCACAGATACGCAGTATTTT
cdr3_aa: CASSDPTGEATDTQYF

clone_size: -
j_call: TRBJ1-5
v_call: TRBV7-8
d_call: -
cdr3_nt: TGTGCCAGCAGCTCCTGGGGCGGAGGGGCTCAGCAGCCCCAGCATTTT
cdr3_aa: CASSSWGGGAQQPQHF

clone_size: -
j_call: TRBJ1-1
v_call: TRBV5-4
d_call: -
cdr3_nt: TGTGCCAGCAGCTCCCCCATGGGGGGAACTTTCTTT
cdr3_aa: CASSSPMGGTFF

clone_size: -
j_call: TRBJ2-1
v_call: TRBV5-1
d_call: TRBD2
cdr3_nt: TGCGCCAGCAGCCCGAGGACTAGCGGGAGTAATGAGCAGTTCTTC
cdr3_aa: CASSPRTSGSNEQFF

clone_size: -
j_call: TRBJ1-1
v_call: TRBV6-4
d_call: TRBD1
cdr3_nt: TGTGCCAGCAGTGACGGGGGGACAGGGGGCCCGCGGGGATGGTTCTTT
cdr3_aa: CASSDGGTGGPRGWFF

clone_size: -
j_call: TRBJ1-1
v_call: TRBV10-2
d_call: TRBD1
cdr3_nt: TGCGCCAGCAGTGACCTCGGACAGGGAAGGACTGAAGCTTTCTTT
cdr3_aa: CASSDLGQGRTEAFF

clone_size: -
j_call: TRBJ2-7
v_call: TRBV5-1
d_call: TRBD1
cdr3_nt: TGCGCCAGCAGCTTCACAGGGGACGAGCAGTACTTC
cdr3_aa: CASSFTGDEQYF

clone_size: -
j_call: TRBJ2-1
v_call: TRBV9
d_call: -
cdr3_nt: TGTGCCAGCAGCACGGGACACAGGTCCGAGCAGTTCTTC
cdr3_aa: CASSTGHRSEQFF

clone_size: -
j_call: TRBJ1-4
v_call: TRBV28
d_call: -
cdr3_nt: TGTGCCAGCAGTTTATGGAGCGGGACTAATGAAAAACTGTTTTTT
cdr3_aa: CASSLWSGTNEKLFF

clone_size: -
j_call: TRBJ2-2
v_call: TRBV5-4
d_call: -
cdr3_nt: TGTGCCAGCAGCTTGGGGCAGGCTATAACCGGGGAGCTGTTTTTT
cdr3_aa: CASSLGQAITGELFF

clone_size: -
j_call: TRBJ2-5
v_call: TRBV9
d_call: TRBD2
cdr3_nt: TGTGCCAGCAGCTTCGTAGCGGGGGGAGAGACCCAGTACTTC
cdr3_aa: CASSFVAGGETQYF

clone_size: -
j_call: TRBJ2-2
v_call: TRBV7-3
d_call: -
cdr3_nt: TGTGCCAGCAGCTCCCCAGGGCTTCACACCGGGGAGCTGTTTTTT
cdr3_aa: CASSSPGLHTGELFF

clone_size: -
j_call: TRBJ1-5
v_call: TRBV7-9
d_call: TRBD1
cdr3_nt: TGTGCCAGCAGCTTAGGGGACAGGGACAATCAGCCCCAGCATTTT
cdr3_aa: CASSLGDRDNQPQHF

clone_size: -
j_call: TRBJ2-3
v_call: TRBV15
d_call: TRBD1
cdr3_nt: TGTGCCACCAGCTCCGGGACAGGGGGTACAGATACGCAGTATTTT
cdr3_aa: CATSSGTGGTDTQYF

clone_size: once
j_call: TRBJ1-1
v_call: TRBV18
d_call: -
cdr3_nt: TGTGCCAGCTCACTTTACGCGATCATCGATGTTGAAGCTTTCTTT
cdr3_aa: CASSLYAIIDVEAFF

clone_size: -
j_call: TRBJ2-3
v_call: TRBV3-1/TRBV3-2
d_call: -
cdr3_nt: TGTGCCAGCACTAATCAAGGCACAGATACGCAGTATTTT
cdr3_aa: CASTNQGTDTQYF